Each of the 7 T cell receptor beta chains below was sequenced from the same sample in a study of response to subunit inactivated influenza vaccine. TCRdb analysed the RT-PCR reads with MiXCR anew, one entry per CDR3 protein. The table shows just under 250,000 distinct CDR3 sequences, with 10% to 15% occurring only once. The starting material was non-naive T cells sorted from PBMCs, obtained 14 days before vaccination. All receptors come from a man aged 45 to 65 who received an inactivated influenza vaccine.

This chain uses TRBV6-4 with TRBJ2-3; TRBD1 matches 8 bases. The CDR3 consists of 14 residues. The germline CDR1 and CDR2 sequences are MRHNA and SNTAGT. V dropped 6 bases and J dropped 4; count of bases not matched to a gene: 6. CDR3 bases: TGTGCCAGCAGAGCCGGGACAGGTTCAGATACGCAGTATTTT. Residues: CASRAGTGSDTQYF.

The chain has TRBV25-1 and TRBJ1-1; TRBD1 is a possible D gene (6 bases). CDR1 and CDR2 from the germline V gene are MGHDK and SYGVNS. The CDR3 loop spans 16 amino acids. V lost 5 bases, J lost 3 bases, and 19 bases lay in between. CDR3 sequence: CASSPSHRVRDTEAFF. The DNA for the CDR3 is TGTGCCAGCAGTCCATCCCACAGGGTTCGGGACACTGAAGCTTTCTTT.

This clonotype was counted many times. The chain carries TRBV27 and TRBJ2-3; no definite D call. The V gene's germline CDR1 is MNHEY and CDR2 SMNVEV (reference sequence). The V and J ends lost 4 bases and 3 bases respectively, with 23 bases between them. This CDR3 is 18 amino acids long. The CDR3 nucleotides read TGTGCCAGCAGTTCGGCCAGCGTATGGCCTAAAGGAACAGATACGCAGTATTTT. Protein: CASSSASVWPKGTDTQYF.

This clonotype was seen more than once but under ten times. The CDR3 DNA sequence: TGCGCCACCCAACGGAACACCGGGGAGCTGTTTTTT. It encodes CATQRNTGELFF. The J gene is TRBJ2-2, the V gene TRBV5-1; D is unresolved. The CDR3 length is 12 residues. V shed 9 bases and J shed 1 base, with 7 bases lying between them. Germline V CDR1 and CDR2: SGHRS, YFSETQ.

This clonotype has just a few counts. CDR3 amino acids: CASSQNVGGEKLFF. For the CDR3, the DNA is TGTGCCAGCAGCCAAAACGTGGGGGGTGAAAAACTGTTTTTT. The chain recombines TRBV14 with TRBJ1-4; D may be TRBD1 (5 bases). Trimming removed 2 bases from V and 7 bases from J, with 11 bases in between. Germline V CDR1 and CDR2: SGHDN, FVKESK. The CDR3 loop spans 14 amino acids.

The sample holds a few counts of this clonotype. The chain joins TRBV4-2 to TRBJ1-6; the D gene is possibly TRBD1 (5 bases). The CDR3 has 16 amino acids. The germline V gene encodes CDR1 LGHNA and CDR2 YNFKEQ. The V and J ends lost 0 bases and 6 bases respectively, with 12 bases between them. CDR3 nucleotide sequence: TGTGCCAGCAGCCAAGATCCGACAGCTAGTAATTCACCCCTCCACTTT. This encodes CASSQDPTASNSPLHF.

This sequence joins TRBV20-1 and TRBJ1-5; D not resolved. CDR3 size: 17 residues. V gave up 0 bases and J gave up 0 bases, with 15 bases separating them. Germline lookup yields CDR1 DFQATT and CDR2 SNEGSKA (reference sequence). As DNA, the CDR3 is TGCAGTGCTAGAGAGTGGGCGGCTTCAAATAGCAATCAGCCCCAGCATTTT. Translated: CSAREWAASNSNQPQHF.